This T cell receptor beta chain was retrieved from a study of beta chain features in type 1 diabetes. Study-wide findings and caveats: TCRB CDR3 length was moderately but significantly reduced in all four CD4+ subsets of Type 1 diabetes patients.

cDNA synthesis used the whole RNA isolate, giving expressed TCRB sequences. Method: immunoSEQ multiplex PCR; TCRdb's copy keeps in-frame clones and lacks some. The table lists a few hundred thousand clones, approximately 12% of them singletons. Trimming pared 2 bases from V and 1 base from J, leaving 7 bases between. The CDR3 runs 13 residues. Germline values: CDR1 SGHRS, CDR2 YFSETQ. This clone was seen a handful of times. The antigen is undetermined. The specimen was naive CD4+ T cells from blood. The TCR sequence derives from a woman aged 18-29 years with type 1 diabetes. The chain carries TRBV5-1 and TRBJ2-7; tentatively, D is TRBD1 (5 bases). This chain's CDR3 is CASSFSGSYEQYF. The CDR3 nucleotides are TGCGCCAGCAGCTTTTCAGGGTCCTACGAGCAGTACTTC.